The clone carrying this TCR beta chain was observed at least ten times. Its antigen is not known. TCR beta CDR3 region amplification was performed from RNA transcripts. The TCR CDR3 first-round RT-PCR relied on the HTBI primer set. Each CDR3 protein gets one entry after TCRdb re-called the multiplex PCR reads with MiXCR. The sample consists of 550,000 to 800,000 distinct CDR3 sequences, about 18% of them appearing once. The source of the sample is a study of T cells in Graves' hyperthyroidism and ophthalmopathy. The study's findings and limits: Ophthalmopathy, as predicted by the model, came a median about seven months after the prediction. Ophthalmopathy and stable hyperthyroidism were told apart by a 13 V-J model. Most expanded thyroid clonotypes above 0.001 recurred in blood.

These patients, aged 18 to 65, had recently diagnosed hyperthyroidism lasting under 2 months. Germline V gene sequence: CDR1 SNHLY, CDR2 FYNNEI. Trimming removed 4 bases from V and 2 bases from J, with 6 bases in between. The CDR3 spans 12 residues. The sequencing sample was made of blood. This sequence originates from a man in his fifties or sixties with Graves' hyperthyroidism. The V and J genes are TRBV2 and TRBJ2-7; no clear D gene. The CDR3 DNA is TGTGCCAGCAGTGTCGTAGCCTACGAGCAGTACTTC. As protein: CASSVVAYEQYF.